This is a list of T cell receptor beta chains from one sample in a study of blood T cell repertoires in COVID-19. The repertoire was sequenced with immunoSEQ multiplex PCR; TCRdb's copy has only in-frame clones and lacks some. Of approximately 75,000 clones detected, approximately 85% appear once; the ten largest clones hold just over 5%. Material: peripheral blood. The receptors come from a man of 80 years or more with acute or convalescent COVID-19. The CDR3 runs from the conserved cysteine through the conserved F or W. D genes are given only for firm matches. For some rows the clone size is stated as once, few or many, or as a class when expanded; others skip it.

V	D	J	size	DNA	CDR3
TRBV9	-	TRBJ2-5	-	TGTGCCAGCAGCCCCGGGAGCACACAAGAGACCCAGTACTTC	CASSPGSTQETQYF
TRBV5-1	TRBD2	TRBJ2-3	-	TGCGCCAGCACCCAGACTAGCGGGAGGGCAGATACGCAGTATTTT	CASTQTSGRADTQYF
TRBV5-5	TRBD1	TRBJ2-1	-	TGTGCCAGCAGCTTGTTGTCAGGGGGCCTGTCAAGCTCCTACAATGAGCAGTTCTTC	CASSLLSGGLSSSYNEQFF
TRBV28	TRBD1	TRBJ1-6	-	TGTGCCAGCAGTTCTACAGGGGCTCGCTCCTATAATTCACCCCTCCACTTT	CASSSTGARSYNSPLHF
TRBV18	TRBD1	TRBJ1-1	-	TGTGCCAGCTCATCGGGACAGGGGAAGAACACTGAAGCTTTCTTT	CASSSGQGKNTEAFF
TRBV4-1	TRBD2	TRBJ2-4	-	TGCGCCAGCAGCCGCTTTGGACTAGCGGAAAACATTCAGTACTTC	CASSRFGLAENIQYF
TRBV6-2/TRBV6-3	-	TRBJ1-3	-	TGTGCCAGCAGTTACCTGACAGGTCGTACATCGGGAAACACCATATATTTT	CASSYLTGRTSGNTIYF
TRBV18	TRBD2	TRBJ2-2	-	TGTGCCAGCTCAGGGCTAACTAGCGGGAAGACCGGGGAGCTGTTTTTT	CASSGLTSGKTGELFF
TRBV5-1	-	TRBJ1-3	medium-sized	TGCGCCAGCAGCCTTAGACAGGACCCTGGAAACACCATATATTTT	CASSLRQDPGNTIYF
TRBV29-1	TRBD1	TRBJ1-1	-	TGCAGCGTGGACCCCGGGACAGGGGGCAGGGACACTGAAGCTTTCTTT	CSVDPGTGGRDTEAFF
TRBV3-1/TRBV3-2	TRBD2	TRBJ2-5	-	TGTGCCAGCAGCCAAGTCCCAACCAGCGGGGGGGCCCGAGAGACCCAGTACTTC	CASSQVPTSGGARETQYF
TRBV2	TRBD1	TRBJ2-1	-	TGTGCCAGCAGGCCGGACAGGGGGCAGAATGAGCAGTTCTTC	CASRPDRGQNEQFF
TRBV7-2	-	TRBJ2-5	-	TGTGCCAGCATCGAAACCCCCAGGGGCACCGGGACCCAGTACTTC	CASIETPRGTGTQYF
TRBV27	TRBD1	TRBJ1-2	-	TGTGCCAGCAGTCCCTTCCCAGGGACAGGCTATGGCTACACCTTC	CASSPFPGTGYGYTF
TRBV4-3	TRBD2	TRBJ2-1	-	TGCGCCAGCAGCCAGAAGCGGGACCCCTCCTACAATGAGCAGTTCTTC	CASSQKRDPSYNEQFF
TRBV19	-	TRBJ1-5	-	TGTGCCAGTAGCGATCAGGTAAATCAGCCCCAGCATTTT	CASSDQVNQPQHF
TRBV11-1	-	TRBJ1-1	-	TGTGCCAGCGGCTTAGGAGCATCAAAGAGGCACACTGAAGCTTTCTTT	CASGLGASKRHTEAFF
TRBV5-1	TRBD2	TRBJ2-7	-	TGCGCCAGCACCCCCGGGGGGGAAGTCTACGAGCAGTACTTC	CASTPGGEVYEQYF
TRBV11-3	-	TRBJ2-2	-	TGTGCCAGCAGCCCGGTACCGAACACCGGGGAGCTGTTTTTT	CASSPVPNTGELFF
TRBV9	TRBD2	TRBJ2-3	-	TGTGCCAGCAGCGTAGGGCCAGCGGGGGGGCGGGAGTATTTT	CASSVGPAGGREYF
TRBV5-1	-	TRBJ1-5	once	TGCGCCAGCAGCACGGGGACTGGCAATCAGCCCCAGCATTTT	CASSTGTGNQPQHF
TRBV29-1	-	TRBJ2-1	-	TGCAGCGCCGGAAGGGGCCAGTACAATGAGCAGTTCTTC	CSAGRGQYNEQFF
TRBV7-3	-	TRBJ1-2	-	TGTGCCAGCAGCTTATCCAGGGGAAATGGCTACACCTTC	CASSLSRGNGYTF
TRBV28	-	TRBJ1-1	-	TGTGCCAGCAGTCCCGGGGTGAAAGCTTTCTTT	CASSPGVKAFF
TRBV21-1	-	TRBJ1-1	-	TGTGCCAGCAGCAAAGAGGGACATGCGAACACTGAAGCTTTCTTT	CASSKEGHANTEAFF
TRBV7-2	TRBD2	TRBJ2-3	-	TGTGCCAGCAGCTTCTCTAGCGGGCAAATAGATACGCAGTATTTT	CASSFSSGQIDTQYF
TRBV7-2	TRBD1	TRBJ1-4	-	TGTGCCAGCAGCGGAGACAGGGGTGTGTATGAAAAACTGTTTTTT	CASSGDRGVYEKLFF
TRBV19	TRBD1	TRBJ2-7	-	TGTGCCAGTAGTCCGGACAGGGGTTTTTACGAGCAGTACTTC	CASSPDRGFYEQYF
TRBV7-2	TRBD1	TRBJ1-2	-	TGTGCCAGCAGCTTAACAGGGGGAAACTCTAAGTATGGCTACACCTTC	CASSLTGGNSKYGYTF
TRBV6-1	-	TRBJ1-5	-	TGTGCCAGCAGTGAACAAGACAGTCATCAGCCCCAGCATTTT	CASSEQDSHQPQHF
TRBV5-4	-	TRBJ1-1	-	TGTGCCAGCAGCTTGGGGCCCACTGAAGCTTTCTTT	CASSLGPTEAFF
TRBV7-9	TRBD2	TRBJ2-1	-	TGTGCCAGCACCGACGGGACTAGCGGGAGTAATGAGCAGTTCTTC	CASTDGTSGSNEQFF
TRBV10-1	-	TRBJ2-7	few	TGCGCCAGCAGCTCCGGAGGACCCCACGAGCAGTACTTC	CASSSGGPHEQYF
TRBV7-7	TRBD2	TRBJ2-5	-	TGTGCCAGCTCGGGGGGCCAAGAGACCCAGTACTTC	CASSGGQETQYF
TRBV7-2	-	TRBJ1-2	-	TGTGCCAGCAGCTCTCCAGGGGACGGCTACACCTTC	CASSSPGDGYTF
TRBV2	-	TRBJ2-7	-	TGTGCCAGCAGGGGGACAAAGTCCTACGAGCAGTACTTC	CASRGTKSYEQYF
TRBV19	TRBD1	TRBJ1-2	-	TGTGCCAGCAGCCTGGGGCAGGGGGTAGGCTACACCTTC	CASSLGQGVGYTF
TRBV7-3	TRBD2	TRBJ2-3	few	TGTGCCAGCAGCTCGGGACTAGCGGGGGGAGATACGCAGTATTTT	CASSSGLAGGDTQYF
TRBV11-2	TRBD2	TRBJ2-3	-	TGTGCCAGCAGCCGGGGACTAGCGGGAGCAGGTACAGATACGCAGTATTTT	CASSRGLAGAGTDTQYF
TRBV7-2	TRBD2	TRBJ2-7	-	TGTGCCAGCAGCGCACGTAGCGGGAGAGGCCACGAGCAGTACTTC	CASSARSGRGHEQYF